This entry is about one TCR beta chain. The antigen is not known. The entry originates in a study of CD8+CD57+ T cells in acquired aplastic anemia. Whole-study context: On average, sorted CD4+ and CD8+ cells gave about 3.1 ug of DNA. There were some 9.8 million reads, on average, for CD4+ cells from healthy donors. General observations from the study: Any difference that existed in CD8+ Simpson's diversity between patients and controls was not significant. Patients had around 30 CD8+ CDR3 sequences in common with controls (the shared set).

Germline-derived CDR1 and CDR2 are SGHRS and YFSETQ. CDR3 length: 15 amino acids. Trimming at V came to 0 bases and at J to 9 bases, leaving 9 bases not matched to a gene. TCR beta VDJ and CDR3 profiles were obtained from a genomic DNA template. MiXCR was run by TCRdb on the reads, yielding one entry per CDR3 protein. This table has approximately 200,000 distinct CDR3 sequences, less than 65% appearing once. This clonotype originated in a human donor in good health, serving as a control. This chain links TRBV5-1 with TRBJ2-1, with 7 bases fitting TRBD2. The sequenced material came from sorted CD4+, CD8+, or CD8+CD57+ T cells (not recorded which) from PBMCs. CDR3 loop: CASSLDGGGVGEQFF. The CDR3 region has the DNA TGCGCCAGCAGCTTGGATGGGGGGGGTGTCGGTGAGCAGTTCTTC.